This TCR beta chain was identified in a study of siplizumab effects on memory and regulatory T cells. The assay was immunoSEQ multiplex PCR, and TCRdb's table has in-frame clones only and misses some. The table shows 110,000 or so clones, with under 95% occurring only once. Germline CDR1 and CDR2: SGHRS and YFSETQ. The CDR3 is made up of 16 amino acids. V lost 0 bases and J lost 4; bases outside the gene matches: 6. Sequencing was carried out using Tregs sorted from blood. The chain is built from TRBV5-1 and TRBJ2-2, with 7 bases identical to TRBD2. The TCR was taken from a human donor in good health. This CDR3 is CASSLAVGLLTGELFF. Written as DNA, the CDR3 is TGCGCCAGCAGCTTGGCTGTGGGACTACTCACCGGGGAGCTGTTTTTT.